The present T cell receptor beta chain was sequenced within a study of OX40 agonist ivuxolimab in advanced cancers. The wider study: The study gave patients intravenous ivuxolimab at 0.01 to 10 mg/kg every 2 weeks. Mean age approximately 66 years, range about 23 to 85; roughly 82% male. General study results and limits: At doses 0.1 to 3.0 mg/kg, CD4+ and CD8+ clones expanded.

Measured with immunoSEQ multiplex PCR; TCRdb has only the in-frame clones, and not every one. Of 90,000 to 120,000 clones in the sample, 91% are singletons; the top ten hold under 0.85%. Germline CDR1 reads ENHRY; CDR2 reads SYGVKD. The CDR3 is made up of 11 amino acids. V lost 6 bases to trimming and J lost 3 bases, with 5 bases between them. As regards this clone: What it binds is unknown.

The material sequenced was CD4+ or CD8+ T cells sorted from blood, taken in a trial of the OX40 agonist ivuxolimab. V and J are TRBV10-3 and TRBJ1-1; D gene ambiguous. This clonotype was sampled from an adult with an advanced solid tumor such as melanoma, head and neck, liver or kidney cancer. CDR3 nucleotide sequence: TGTGCCATCAGGGGCCACACTGAAGCTTTCTTT. Its translation is CAIRGHTEAFF.